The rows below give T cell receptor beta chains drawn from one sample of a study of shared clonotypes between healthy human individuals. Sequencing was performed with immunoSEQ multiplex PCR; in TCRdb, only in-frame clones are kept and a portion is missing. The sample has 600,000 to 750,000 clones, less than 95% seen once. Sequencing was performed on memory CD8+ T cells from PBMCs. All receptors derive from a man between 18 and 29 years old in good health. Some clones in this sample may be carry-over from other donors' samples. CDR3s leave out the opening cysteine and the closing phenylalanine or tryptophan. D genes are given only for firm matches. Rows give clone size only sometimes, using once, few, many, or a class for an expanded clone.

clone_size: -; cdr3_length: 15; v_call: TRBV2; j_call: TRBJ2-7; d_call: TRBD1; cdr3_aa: ASSSDRGPSSSYEQY
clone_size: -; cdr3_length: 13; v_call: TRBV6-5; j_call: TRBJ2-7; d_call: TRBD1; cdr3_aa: ASSLDRGFSYEQY
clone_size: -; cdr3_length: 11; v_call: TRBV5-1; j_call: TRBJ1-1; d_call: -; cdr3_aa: ASSPEGNTEAF
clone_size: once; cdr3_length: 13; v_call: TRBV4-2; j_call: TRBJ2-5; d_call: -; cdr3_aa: ASSHRRTVGETQY
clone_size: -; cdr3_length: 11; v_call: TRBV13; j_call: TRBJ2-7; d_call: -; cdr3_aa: ASSPRSTYEQY
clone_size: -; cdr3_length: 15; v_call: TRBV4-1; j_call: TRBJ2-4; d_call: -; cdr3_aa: ASSQENRVYSKNIQY
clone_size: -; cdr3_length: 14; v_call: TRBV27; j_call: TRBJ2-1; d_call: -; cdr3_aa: ASNRAEPSSYNEQF
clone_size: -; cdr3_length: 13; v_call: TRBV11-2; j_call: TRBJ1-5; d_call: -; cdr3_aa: ASSLAVHSNQPQH
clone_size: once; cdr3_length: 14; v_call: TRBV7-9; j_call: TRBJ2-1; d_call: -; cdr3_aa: ASSLRTKAPGWEQF
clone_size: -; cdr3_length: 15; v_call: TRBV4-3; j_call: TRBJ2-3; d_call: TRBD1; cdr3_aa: ASSQGPQGVSTDTQY
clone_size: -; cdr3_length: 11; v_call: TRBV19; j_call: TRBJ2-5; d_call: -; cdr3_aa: ASRTLGQETQY
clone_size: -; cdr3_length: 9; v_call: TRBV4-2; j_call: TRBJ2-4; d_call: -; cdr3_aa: ASSQGGVFA
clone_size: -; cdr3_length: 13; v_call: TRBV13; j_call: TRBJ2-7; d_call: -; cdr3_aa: ASSLLLISSYEQY
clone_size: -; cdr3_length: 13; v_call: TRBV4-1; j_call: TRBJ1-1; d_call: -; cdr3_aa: ASSPSDSLNTEAF
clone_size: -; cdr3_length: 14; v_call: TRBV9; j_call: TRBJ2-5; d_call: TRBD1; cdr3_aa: ASSGWGTGDLETQY
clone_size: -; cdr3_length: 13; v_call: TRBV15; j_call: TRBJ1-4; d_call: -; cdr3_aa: ATIDRLATNEKLF
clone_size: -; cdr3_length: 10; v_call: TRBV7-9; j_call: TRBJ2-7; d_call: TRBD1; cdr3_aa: ASSRTGYEQY
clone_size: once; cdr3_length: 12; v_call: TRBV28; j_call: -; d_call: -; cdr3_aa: ASMTRRSSYEQY
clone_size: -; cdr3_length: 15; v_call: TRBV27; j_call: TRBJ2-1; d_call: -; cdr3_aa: ASTPRWRIDSYNEQF
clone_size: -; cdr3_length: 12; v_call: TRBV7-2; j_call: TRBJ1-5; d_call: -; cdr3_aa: ASSRDRNNQPQH
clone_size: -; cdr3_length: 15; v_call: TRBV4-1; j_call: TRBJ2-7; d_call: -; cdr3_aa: ASSPLLDLRASYEQY